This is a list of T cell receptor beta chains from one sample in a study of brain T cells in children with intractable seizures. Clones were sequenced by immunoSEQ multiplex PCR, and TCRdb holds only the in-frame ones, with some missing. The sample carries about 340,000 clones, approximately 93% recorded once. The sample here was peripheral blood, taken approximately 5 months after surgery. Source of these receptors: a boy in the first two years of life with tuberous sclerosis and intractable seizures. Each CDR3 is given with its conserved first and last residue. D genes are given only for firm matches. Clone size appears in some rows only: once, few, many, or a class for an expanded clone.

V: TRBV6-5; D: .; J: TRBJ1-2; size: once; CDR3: CASSYDRNYGYTF; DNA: TGTGCCAGCAGTTACGACAGGAACTATGGCTACACCTTC
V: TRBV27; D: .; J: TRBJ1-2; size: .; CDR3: CASRQISGARDGYTF; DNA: TGTGCCAGCAGACAAATCTCGGGGGCGCGGGATGGCTACACCTTC
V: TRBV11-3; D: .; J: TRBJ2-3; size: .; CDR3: CASSPTDSSTDTQYF; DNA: TGTGCCAGCAGCCCGACGGATTCTAGCACAGATACGCAGTATTTT
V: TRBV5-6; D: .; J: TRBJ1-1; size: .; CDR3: CASSLGTGMAFF; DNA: TGTGCCAGCAGCTTGGGAACAGGGATGGCTTTCTTT
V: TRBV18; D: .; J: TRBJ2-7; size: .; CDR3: CASSPVASGDAKLLEQYF; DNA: TGTGCCAGCTCACCAGTGGCCTCAGGGGACGCCAAACTTCTGGAGCAGTACTTC
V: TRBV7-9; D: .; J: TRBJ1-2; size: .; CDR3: CASSPRAGEYGYTF; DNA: TGTGCCAGCAGCCCTCGGGCAGGGGAATATGGCTACACCTTC
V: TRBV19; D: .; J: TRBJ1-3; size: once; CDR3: CASSWGEEYGNTIYF; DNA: TGTGCCAGTAGTTGGGGGGAAGAGTATGGAAACACCATATATTTT
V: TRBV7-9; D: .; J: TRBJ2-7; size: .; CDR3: CASSLPSVYEQYF; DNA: TGTGCCAGCAGCTTACCTAGCGTCTACGAGCAGTACTTC
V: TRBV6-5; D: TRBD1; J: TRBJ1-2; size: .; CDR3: CASSRDRESYTF; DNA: TGTGCCAGCAGCCGGGACAGGGAGAGCTACACCTTC
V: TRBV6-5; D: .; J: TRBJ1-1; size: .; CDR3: CASIALTPVNTEAFF; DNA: TGTGCCAGCATTGCATTGACACCAGTGAACACTGAAGCTTTCTTT
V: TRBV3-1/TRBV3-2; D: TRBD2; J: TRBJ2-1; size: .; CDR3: CASSLTSGGDEQFF; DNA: TGTGCCAGCAGCCTGACTAGCGGGGGCGATGAGCAGTTCTTC
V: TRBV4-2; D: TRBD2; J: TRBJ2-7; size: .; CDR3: CASSQDLGEGKDEQYF; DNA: TGTGCCAGCAGCCAAGATTTGGGGGAGGGAAAGGACGAGCAGTACTTC
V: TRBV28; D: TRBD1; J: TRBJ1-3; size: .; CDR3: CASSFDRAGNTIYF; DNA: TGTGCCAGCAGTTTCGACAGGGCTGGAAACACCATATATTTT
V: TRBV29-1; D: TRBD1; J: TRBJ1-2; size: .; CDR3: CSVEREQGHYGYTF; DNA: TGCAGCGTTGAGAGGGAACAGGGGCACTATGGCTACACCTTC
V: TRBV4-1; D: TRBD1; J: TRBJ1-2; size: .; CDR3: CASSQWGQGKDNYGYTF; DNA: TGCGCCAGCAGCCAATGGGGACAGGGGAAGGACAACTATGGCTACACCTTC
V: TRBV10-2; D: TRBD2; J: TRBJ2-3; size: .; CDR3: CASVQRDRGMQYF; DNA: TGCGCCAGCGTCCAGCGGGATAGGGGAATGCAGTATTTT
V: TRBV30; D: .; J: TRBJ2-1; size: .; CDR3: CAWSPFGRDNEQFF; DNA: TGTGCCTGGAGCCCCTTTGGAAGAGACAATGAGCAGTTCTTC
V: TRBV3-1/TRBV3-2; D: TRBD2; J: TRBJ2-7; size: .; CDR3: CASSQTGTSGSEQYF; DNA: TGTGCCAGCAGCCAAACCGGGACTAGCGGGAGTGAGCAGTACTTC
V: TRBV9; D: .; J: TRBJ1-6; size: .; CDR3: CASSEGTDLDNSPLHF; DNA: TGTGCCAGCAGCGAGGGGACGGACCTTGATAATTCACCCCTCCACTTT
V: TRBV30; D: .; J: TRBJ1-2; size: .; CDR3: CAWIGDGRYGYTF; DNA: TGTGCCTGGATCGGGGACGGTCGCTATGGCTACACCTTC
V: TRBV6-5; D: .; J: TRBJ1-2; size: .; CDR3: CASSSRRVEGYTF; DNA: TGTGCCAGCAGCTCCAGAAGAGTAGAAGGCTACACCTTC
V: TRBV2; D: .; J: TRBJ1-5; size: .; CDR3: CASSGDGSNQPQHF; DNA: TGTGCCAGCAGTGGGGACGGTAGCAATCAGCCCCAGCATTTT
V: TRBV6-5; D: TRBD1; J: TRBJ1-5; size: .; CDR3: CASRTGGNQPQHF; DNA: TGTGCCAGCAGGACAGGGGGCAATCAGCCCCAGCATTTT
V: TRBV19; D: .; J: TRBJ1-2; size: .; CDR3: CASSIFLTVPIYGYTF; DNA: TGTGCCAGTAGTATCTTTTTGACAGTGCCGATCTATGGCTACACCTTC
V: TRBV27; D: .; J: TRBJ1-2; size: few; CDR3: CASTLPILDYTF; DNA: TGTGCCAGCACCCTACCGATCTTGGACTACACCTTC
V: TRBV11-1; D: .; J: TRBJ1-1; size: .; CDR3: CASSPPFRAMNTEAFF; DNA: TGTGCCAGCAGCCCCCCGTTTAGGGCCATGAACACTGAAGCTTTCTTT
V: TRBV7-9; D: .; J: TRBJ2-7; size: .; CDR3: CASSLPAPGDEQYF; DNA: TGTGCCAGCAGCTTACCCGCTCCAGGGGACGAGCAGTACTTC
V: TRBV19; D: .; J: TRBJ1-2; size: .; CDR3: CASSIDHAVDQGGYTF; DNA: TGTGCCAGTAGTATAGATCATGCCGTAGATCAGGGTGGCTACACCTTC
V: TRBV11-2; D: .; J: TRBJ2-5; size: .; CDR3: CASSSRTGTWRETQYF; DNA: TGTGCCAGCAGCTCCAGAACAGGGACCTGGCGAGAGACCCAGTACTTC
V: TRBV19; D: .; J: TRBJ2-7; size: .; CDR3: CASSIDTGRYEQYF; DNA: TGTGCCAGTAGTATAGATACTGGCCGCTACGAGCAGTACTTC
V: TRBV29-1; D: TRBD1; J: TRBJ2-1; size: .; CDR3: CSVWGQTEQFF; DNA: TGCAGCGTCTGGGGACAGACTGAGCAGTTCTTC
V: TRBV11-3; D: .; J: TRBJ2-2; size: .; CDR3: CASSLIKDTGELFF; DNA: TGTGCCAGCAGCCTAATCAAAGACACCGGGGAGCTGTTTTTT
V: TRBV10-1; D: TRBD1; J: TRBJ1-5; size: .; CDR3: CASSGTGRGNQPQHF; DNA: TGCGCCAGCAGTGGGACAGGGAGAGGCAATCAGCCCCAGCATTTT
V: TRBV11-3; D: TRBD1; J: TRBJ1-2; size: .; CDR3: CASSSTGGYGYTF; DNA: TGTGCCAGCAGCTCGACAGGGGGCTATGGCTACACCTTC
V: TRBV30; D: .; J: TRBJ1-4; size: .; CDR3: CAWQRNEKLFF; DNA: TGTGCCTGGCAGCGAAATGAAAAACTGTTTTTT